The 21 T cell receptor beta chains in this list originate from one sample, sequenced in a study of human T cells and chemical hapten exposure. TCRdb re-called the RACE reads with MiXCR, one entry per CDR3 protein. Here the sample spans 80,000 to 100,000 distinct CDR3 sequences, about 9.3% being singletons. Sample time point: patch test 2, 6 weeks after DPC sensitization. Treatment in this sample: therapeutic diphenylcyclopropenone sensitization with weekly scalp DPC. The sample consisted of whole blood, taken in connection with sensitization to the hapten diphenylcyclopropenone (DPC). These receptors originate from a woman aged 40-49 years with alopecia areata. Some clones in this sample may be carry-over from other donors' samples.

This clonotype was observed at least ten times. The chain combines TRBV4-1 with TRBJ2-6; D not resolved. The V and J ends lost 4 bases and 2 bases respectively, with 9 bases between them. Germline V CDR1 and CDR2: MGHRA, YSYEKL. This CDR3 has 15 residues. CDR3 in amino acids: CASSRGPAGANVLTF. The CDR3 DNA follows: TGCGCCAGCAGCCGAGGCCCCGCTGGGGCCAACGTCCTGACTTTC.

This clonotype was picked up many times. The chain recombines TRBV7-6 with TRBJ2-3, with D perhaps TRBD2 (6 bases). V lost 4 bases and J 5 bases, leaving 13 bases between the germline ends. Germline CDR1 and CDR2: SGHVS and FNYEAQ. The CDR3 contains 14 residues. The CDR3 DNA reads as TGTGCCAGCAGCTCCCGCTGGCGGGGAGATACGCAGTATTTT. It codes for CASSSRWRGDTQYF.

This clonotype appeared many times. The V and J genes are TRBV6-2 or TRBV6-3 and TRBJ2-3; 9 bases map to TRBD2. CDR1 and CDR2 (germline): MNHEY, SVGEGT. The CDR3 consists of 15 residues. V trimming: 2 bases; J trimming: 2 bases; junction bases outside the gene matches: 2. CDR3 residues: CASSYAGGVTDTQYF. In DNA form, the CDR3 reads TGTGCCAGCAGTTACGCGGGAGGGGTCACAGATACGCAGTATTTT.

This rearrangement joins TRBV20-1 to TRBJ1-2; no definite D call. Germline values: CDR1 DFQATT, CDR2 SNEGSKA (reference sequence). The CDR3 is 12 residues long. The CDR3, as DNA: TGCAGCTCCGGGATTTTGGGCTATGGCTACACCTTC. This encodes CSSGILGYGYTF.

This clonotype was recorded at least ten times. The CDR3 DNA follows: TGTGCCAGTAGGGACGCGGGAGGGCCTGTCGAGCAGTACTTC. Its protein is CASRDAGGPVEQYF. This chain uses TRBV13 with TRBJ2-7; 9 nucleotides agree with TRBD2. CDR3 length equals 14 residues. Germline CDR1 is PRHDT and CDR2 is FYEKMQ (reference sequence). The V gene end was trimmed by 9 bases and the J gene end by 6 bases; junction bases not matched to a gene: 12.

The V call is TRBV6-2 or TRBV6-3, the J call TRBJ2-2; 10 bases match TRBD2. The germline V gene encodes CDR1 MNHEY and CDR2 SVGEGT. The junction had 12 bases not matched to a gene; V was cut back by 8 bases and J by 9 bases. The CDR3 covers 15 residues. The chain's CDR3 is CASSPTSGVHRELFF. CDR3 sequence (DNA): TGTGCCAGCTCCCCCACTAGCGGGGTGCACCGGGAGCTGTTTTTT.

In this sample, this clonotype turned up many times. The genes are TRBV28 and TRBJ2-3; 9 bases fit TRBD2. This CDR3 has 16 amino acids. Trimming cost V 1 base and J 0 bases; bases outside gene matches: 2. Germline-derived CDR1 and CDR2 are MDHEN and SYDVKM. CDR3 amino acids: CASSLYTSGSTDTQYF. The CDR3, as DNA: TGTGCCAGCAGTTTATATACTAGCGGGAGCACAGATACGCAGTATTTT.

V and J are TRBV4-3 and TRBJ1-1, with D unclear. CDR3 length: 15 amino acids. The germline V gene encodes CDR1 LGHNA and CDR2 YSLEER. V was cut by 0 bases and J by 0 bases, with 8 bases left in between. The CDR3 here is CASSQEEAVNTEAFF. Written as DNA, the CDR3 is TGCGCCAGCAGCCAAGAGGAGGCCGTGAACACTGAAGCTTTCTTT.

There are a few counts of this clonotype. The chain has TRBV4-2 and TRBJ2-1; 12 nucleotides line up with TRBD1. J gave up 9 bases and V 2 bases, and 8 bases lay outside the gene matches. Germline loops: CDR1 LGHNA, CDR2 YNFKEQ. There are 16 residues in the CDR3. CDR3 coding DNA: TGTGCCAGCAGCCAAATCATGGGGACAGGGGGCGGTGAGCAGTTCTTC. The encoded protein is CASSQIMGTGGGEQFF.

The V and J genes are TRBV28 and TRBJ1-1; TRBD1 agrees at 8 bases. Germline V gene data show CDR1 as MDHEN and CDR2 as SYDVKM. The length of the CDR3 is 15 residues. V was clipped by 5 bases and J by 4 bases; unmatched bases: 9. CDR3 sequence reads: CASSNLGQGVTEAFF. CDR3 bases: TGTGCCAGCAGTAACCTCGGACAGGGAGTCACTGAAGCTTTCTTT.

This clonotype was counted only a few times. This chain connects TRBV12-3 or TRBV12-4 to TRBJ2-3, with no clear D. V lost 7 bases to trimming and J lost 4 bases, with 12 bases between them. This CDR3 spans 13 amino acids. In DNA, the CDR3 is TGTGCCAGCACCCTCACGGCTGCAGATACGCAGTATTTT. Protein product: CASTLTAADTQYF.

This clonotype came up many times. This chain joins TRBV5-1 and TRBJ2-7; 9 bases align to TRBD2. Unmatched junction bases numbered 3, after V lost 4 bases and J lost 1 base. CDR1 and CDR2 from the germline V gene are SGHRS and YFSETQ. The CDR3 runs to 14 residues. CDR3 nucleotides: TGCGCCAGCAGCCGGAGCGGGAGGTCCTACGAGCAGTACTTC. It is translated as CASSRSGRSYEQYF.

This clonotype was found a few times. J is TRBJ2-7 and V is TRBV5-4; D tentatively fits TRBD1 or TRBD2 (5 bases each). The V gene lost 0 bases and the J gene lost 6 bases, with 22 bases spanning the gap. The CDR3 consists of 17 residues. From germline, CDR1 is SGHNT and CDR2 YYREEE (reference sequence). CDR3 protein: CASSLGGASSEFREQYF. The CDR3 DNA is TGTGCCAGCAGCTTGGGGGGCGCTAGCTCGGAATTCCGCGAGCAGTACTTC.

CDR3 sequence (DNA): TGTGCCAGCAGGCCAGGACAGGGGGCTGCCTGGGCTTTCTTT. This translates into CASRPGQGAAWAFF. This rearrangement joins TRBV28 to TRBJ1-1; 11 nucleotides agree with TRBD1. The CDR3 is 14 residues long. The germline V gene has CDR1 MDHEN and CDR2 SYDVKM. The V segment lost 6 bases and the J segment 11 bases; nucleotides outside the gene matches: 11.

Note on this clonotype: A much larger clone is a single base away; this may be a read error. The chain combines TRBV2 with TRBJ2-4, with D possibly TRBD1 on 6 matching bases. The V and J ends lost 11 bases and 7 bases respectively, with 15 bases between them. The CDR3 is 12 residues long. The V gene's germline CDR1 is SNHLY and CDR2 FYNNEI. In DNA form, the CDR3 reads TGTGCCGGTGGGGATCAGGGGAACATTCAGTACTTC. Translating gives CAGGDQGNIQYF.

This clonotype has a handful of counts. CDR3 sequence reads: CASSYGDQPQHF. For the CDR3, the DNA is TGTGCCAGCAGTTACGGAGATCAGCCCCAGCATTTT. The rearrangement joins TRBV6-6 to TRBJ1-5; D gene unclear. This CDR3 is built from 12 residues. The V end was cut by 2 bases, the J end by 5 bases, with 4 bases between. Germline V gene lookup returns CDR1 MNHNY and CDR2 SVGAGI (reference sequence).

This clonotype was recorded at least ten times. In DNA, the CDR3 is TGTGCCAGCAGCTTAGCCGGGCACGAGCAGTACTTC. Translated, it gives CASSLAGHEQYF. V gene TRBV7-2 combines with J gene TRBJ2-7; D is unresolved. Germline CDR1 is SGHTA and CDR2 is FQGNSA. V lost 0 bases and J lost 5, with 5 bases in between. CDR3 size: 12 residues. The variable domain in full, completed from reference TRBV7-2 and TRBJ2-7, reads GAGVSQSPSNKVTEKGKDVELRCDPISGHTALYWYRQSLGQGLEFLIYFQGNSAPDKSGLPSDRFSAERTGGSVSTLTIQRTQQEDSAVYLCASSLAGHEQYFGPGTRLTVT.

The sample holds a few counts of this clonotype. This chain uses TRBV20-1 with TRBJ2-7; 7 bases line up with TRBD2. CDR1 DFQATT and CDR2 SNEGSKA come from the germline V gene (reference sequence). The CDR3 runs 13 residues. The V segment lost 3 bases and the J segment 3 bases; nucleotides outside the gene matches: 5. CDR3 DNA sequence: TGCAGTGCTAGCTCTAGCGGTTACTACGAGCAGTACTTC. Its protein product is CSASSSGYYEQYF.

This clonotype was detected only a few times. The gene calls are TRBV15 and TRBJ2-5; perhaps TRBD2 as D (6 bases). Germline CDR1 LNHNV, CDR2 YYDKDF (reference sequence). V was shortened by 0 bases and J by 1 base, with 12 bases between the two germline ends. The CDR3 is 16 amino acids. For the CDR3, the DNA is TGTGCCACCAGCAGAGATATCGGAGGGACCCAAGAGACCCAGTACTTC. Translating gives CATSRDIGGTQETQYF.

This clonotype showed up just once. The gene calls are TRBV6-4 and TRBJ2-3; TRBD2 agrees at 9 bases. V lost 7 bases, J lost 0 bases, and 2 bases stayed unmatched. The CDR3 sequence is 14 residues long. CDR1 is MRHNA, CDR2 SNTAGT, per germline. The CDR3 sequence: CASKTSGSTDTQYF. The CDR3 DNA sequence: TGTGCCAGCAAAACTAGCGGGAGCACAGATACGCAGTATTTT.

This clonotype was seen a handful of times. The junction differs from germline at one of its ends, possibly a read error. The rearrangement links TRBV7-7 to TRBJ2-1; TRBD2 matches 10 bases. This CDR3 is 16 amino acids long. Per germline, CDR1 SSHAT and CDR2 FNYEAQ (reference sequence). The CDR3 DNA sequence: TGTGCTAGCAGCTTAGGAATTAGCGGGAGGAACAATGAGCAGTTCTTC. This translates into CASSLGISGRNNEQFF.